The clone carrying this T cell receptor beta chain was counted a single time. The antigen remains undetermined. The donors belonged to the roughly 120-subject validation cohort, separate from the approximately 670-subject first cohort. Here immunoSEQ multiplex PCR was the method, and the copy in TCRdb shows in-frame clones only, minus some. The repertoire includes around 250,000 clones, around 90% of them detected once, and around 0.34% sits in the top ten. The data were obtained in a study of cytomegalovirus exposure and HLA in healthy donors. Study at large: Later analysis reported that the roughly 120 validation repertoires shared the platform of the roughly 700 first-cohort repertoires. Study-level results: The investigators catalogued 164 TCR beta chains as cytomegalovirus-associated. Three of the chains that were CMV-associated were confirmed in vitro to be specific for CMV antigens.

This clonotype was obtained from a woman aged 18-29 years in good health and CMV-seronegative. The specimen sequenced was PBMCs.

The CDR3 sequence: CASSASGTGSNEQFF. The CDR3 DNA sequence: TGTGCCAGCAGCGCCTCCGGGACAGGGTCCAATGAGCAGTTCTTC. The chain recombines TRBV11-2 with TRBJ2-1; 9 nucleotides match TRBD1. The CDR3 is 15 amino acids. The junction had 8 bases not matched to a gene; V was cut back by 5 bases and J by 6 bases. CDR1 is SGHAT and CDR2 is FQNNGV in the germline V gene.